The 4 T cell receptor beta chains in this list originate from one sample, sequenced in a study of blood T cell repertoires in COVID-19. Assay: immunoSEQ multiplex PCR; the TCRdb copy retains only in-frame clones and omits some. The sample lists 300,000 to 400,000 clones, approximately 88% occurring once. The sequencing sample was made of peripheral blood. The receptor source for this set is a woman younger than 45 with COVID-19, enrolled during active disease.

The rearrangement links TRBV9 to TRBJ2-5, with 8 bases lining up with TRBD2. The CDR3 has 13 residues. Germline V CDR1 and CDR2: SGDLS, YYNGEE. After removal of 2 bases from V and 5 bases from J, the junction contained 2 bases not matched to a gene. CDR3 residues: CASSVGGEETQYF. The CDR3 coding sequence is TGTGCCAGCAGCGTCGGGGGGGAGGAGACCCAGTACTTC.

The chain employs TRBV7-2 and TRBJ2-3, with 10 bases fitting TRBD2. This CDR3 spans 15 amino acids. Trimming at V came to 5 bases and at J to 8 bases, leaving 10 bases not matched to a gene. Germline CDR1 SGHTA, CDR2 FQGNSA. The CDR3, as DNA: TGTGCCAGCAGCCCCGGGGTAGCGGGGGGTTCTACGCAGTATTTT. It codes for CASSPGVAGGSTQYF.

This chain links TRBV19 with TRBJ2-3; TRBD1 matches 9 bases. With V trimmed by 9 bases and J by 5 bases, 12 bases remained unmatched. This CDR3 is built from 15 residues. Germline V gene lookup returns CDR1 LNHDA and CDR2 SQIVND (reference sequence). The CDR3, as DNA: TGTGCCAGCCTAAAACGGACAGGGGTAGGAGATACGCAGTATTTT. Protein: CASLKRTGVGDTQYF.

The chain joins TRBV29-1 to TRBJ2-5, with a possible D match to TRBD2 (5 bases). The CDR3 sequence is 13 residues long. CDR1 is SQVTM, CDR2 ANQGSEA, per germline. V lost 5 bases and J 5 bases, leaving 15 bases between the germline ends. Written as DNA, the CDR3 is TGCAGCGTTCGTCTGAGGGCCACCGAGACCCAGTACTTC. This gives the protein CSVRLRATETQYF.